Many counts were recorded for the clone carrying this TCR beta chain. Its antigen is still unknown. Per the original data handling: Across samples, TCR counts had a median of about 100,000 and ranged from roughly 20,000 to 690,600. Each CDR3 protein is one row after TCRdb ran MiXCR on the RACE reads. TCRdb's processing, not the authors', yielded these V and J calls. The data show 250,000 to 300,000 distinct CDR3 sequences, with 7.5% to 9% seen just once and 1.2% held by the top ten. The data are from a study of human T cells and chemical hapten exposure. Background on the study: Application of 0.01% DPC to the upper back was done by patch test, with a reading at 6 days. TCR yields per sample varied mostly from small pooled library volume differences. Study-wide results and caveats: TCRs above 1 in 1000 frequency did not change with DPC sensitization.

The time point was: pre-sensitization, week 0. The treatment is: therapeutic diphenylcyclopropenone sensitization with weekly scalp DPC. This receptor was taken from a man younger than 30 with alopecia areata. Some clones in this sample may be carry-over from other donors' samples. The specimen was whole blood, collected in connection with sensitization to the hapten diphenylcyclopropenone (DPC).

The DNA of the CDR3 is TGTGCCAGCAGCACCTACGACACCATATATTTT. It yields the protein CASSTYDTIYF. The V gene is TRBV28, the J gene TRBJ1-3; D unresolved. This CDR3 has 11 residues. Deletions cut 6 bases from V and 8 bases from J, with 8 bases between. The V gene's germline CDR1 is MDHEN and CDR2 SYDVKM.